This T cell receptor (beta chain) was profiled in a study of shared clonotypes between healthy human individuals. In the study overall: Per donor, CD8 memory used one plate, CD8 naive used two, CD4 memory used three and CD4 naive used three. General observations from the study: Non-shared clonotypes were found to have lower generation probabilities than the clonotypes that were shared by all four of the sorted-subset donors. Generally, naive subsets (rather than memory subsets) showed larger estimated richness. In four donors, around 5.5% of naive CD4 clonotypes appeared in common.

Only CD45RO-negative cells positively selected for CCR7 counted as naive CD8 cells, so terminally differentiated effector memory CD45RA+ cells were excluded. About this clone itself: Antigen specificity is unknown.

Measured with immunoSEQ multiplex PCR; TCRdb has only the in-frame clones, and not every one. The sample lists 760,000 or so clones, 96% occurring once. Trimming took off 5 bases at V and 2 bases at J, with 12 bases between the two ends. CDR3 length equals 14 residues. Germline values: CDR1 MNHEY, CDR2 SMNVEV (reference sequence). This TCR came from a man aged 30-40 years in good health. This chain connects TRBV27 to TRBJ1-2, with D possibly TRBD1 on 6 matching bases. Sequencing was carried out using naive CD8+ T cells sorted from blood. CDR3 region: CASSPDSLNYGYTF. In nucleotides, the CDR3 is TGTGCCAGCAGTCCGGACAGTCTAAACTATGGCTACACCTTC.